The 20 T cell receptor beta chains given below trace back to one sample, sequenced in a study of blood T cell repertoires in COVID-19. The table came from immunoSEQ multiplex PCR; TCRdb's copy has only in-frame clones and leaves some out. The sample holds 150,000 to 200,000 clones, roughly 82% seen once. Material for sequencing was PBMCs or T cells enriched from blood (not recorded which). These receptors came from a man aged 50-60 years who had recovered from COVID-19.

This chain joins TRBV5-6 and TRBJ2-7; D gene ambiguous. V lost 4 bases, J lost 6 bases, and 14 bases lay in between. The CDR3 is 13 residues long. The V gene's germline CDR1 is SGHDT and CDR2 YYEEEE. CDR3 DNA: TGTGCCAGCAGCCATGACAATACCGGCGAGCAGTACTTC. Translated, it gives CASSHDNTGEQYF.

This chain uses TRBV5-1 with TRBJ1-4, with D possibly TRBD1 on 5 matching bases. The CDR3 is 15 residues long. V gave up 0 bases and J gave up 13 bases, with 19 bases separating them. The V gene's germline CDR1 is SGHRS and CDR2 YFSETQ. CDR3 in DNA: TGCGCCAGCAGCTTGGGGGGACTAATTGGAGATCGACTGTTTTTT. Its protein is CASSLGGLIGDRLFF.

The chain couples TRBV29-1 to TRBJ2-3; 7 bases agree with TRBD2. CDR1 is SQVTM, CDR2 ANQGSEA, per germline. The V segment lost 8 bases and the J segment 2 bases; nucleotides outside the gene matches: 7. The CDR3 is 13 amino acids. In DNA form, the CDR3 reads TGCAGCCCGTTTCTAGCGGCCACAGATACGCAGTATTTT. Residues: CSPFLAATDTQYF.

The gene calls are TRBV10-3 and TRBJ2-1; 9 nucleotides line up with TRBD2. The V gene end was trimmed by 0 bases and the J gene end by 2 bases; junction bases not matched to a gene: 14. The CDR3 is 20 residues long. Germline V gives CDR1 ENHRY, CDR2 SYGVKD. The chain's CDR3 is CAISESTSRSGGRAYNEQFF. CDR3 nucleotide sequence: TGTGCCATCAGTGAGTCGACGTCTCGGTCTGGCGGGAGGGCCTACAATGAGCAGTTCTTC.

This sequence joins TRBV5-8 and TRBJ1-1; tentatively, D is TRBD1 (6 bases). Germline V gives CDR1 SGHTS, CDR2 YDEGEE. Trimming shortened V by 4 bases and J by 3 bases, and 16 bases separated the two germline ends. The CDR3 covers 15 residues. The CDR3 nucleotides read TGTGCCAGCAGCCCCGGCTGGGGGCGAGACACTGAAGCTTTCTTT. Translating it yields CASSPGWGRDTEAFF.

The J gene is TRBJ1-1, the V gene TRBV7-9, with D unresolved. Germline CDR1 SEHNR, CDR2 FQNEAQ (reference sequence). V shed 5 bases and J shed 5 bases, with 9 bases lying between them. The CDR3 length is 12 residues. The CDR3 coding sequence is TGTGCCAGCAGCCCAACGGTGACTGAAGCTTTCTTT. Its translation: CASSPTVTEAFF.

This chain uses TRBV5-1 with TRBJ2-7; TRBD1 agrees at 8 bases. CDR1 is SGHRS and CDR2 is YFSETQ in the germline V gene. The trim removed 3 bases at V and 8 bases at J, leaving 13 bases unmatched. The CDR3 is 15 residues long. This chain's CDR3 is CASSSTGTGLTQQYF. CDR3 nucleotides: TGCGCCAGCAGCTCTACCGGGACAGGTCTAACCCAGCAGTACTTC.

The chain uses TRBV5-1 and TRBJ2-5, with D uncertain. The V gene's germline CDR1 is SGHRS and CDR2 YFSETQ. This CDR3 has 16 amino acids. Trimming took 0 bases from V and 3 from J, leaving 15 bases between them. CDR3 loop: CASSLASRLPKETQYF. The DNA for the CDR3 is TGCGCCAGCAGCTTGGCGTCTAGACTGCCTAAAGAGACCCAGTACTTC.

This CDR3 is CASSSTSDTYSNQPQHF. Here the CDR3 DNA reads TGTGCCAGCAGCTCGACCTCGGACACTTATAGCAATCAGCCCCAGCATTTT. The chain uses TRBV5-6 and TRBJ1-5, with a weak D call TRBD1 (5 bases). Trimming shortened V by 3 bases and J by 0 bases, and 16 bases separated the two germline ends. The CDR3 has 17 amino acids. Germline loops: CDR1 SGHDT, CDR2 YYEEEE.

V gene TRBV7-9 combines with J gene TRBJ1-5, with D perhaps TRBD1 (5 bases). The germline V gene encodes CDR1 SEHNR and CDR2 FQNEAQ (reference sequence). V gave up 2 bases and J gave up 0 bases, with 17 bases separating them. The CDR3 has 18 amino acids. The CDR3 loop reads CASSLSHVSGHSNQPQHF. The CDR3 nucleotides read TGTGCCAGCAGCTTATCCCATGTCTCAGGGCATAGCAATCAGCCCCAGCATTTT.

The J gene is TRBJ1-5, the V gene TRBV4-1; tentatively, D is TRBD1 (5 bases). The V gene lost 0 bases and the J gene lost 3 bases, with 12 bases spanning the gap. The germline gives CDR1 MGHRA, CDR2 YSYEKL. This CDR3 has 16 amino acids. CDR3 bases: TGCGCCAGCAGCCAAGATATCGCCAGGGACAATCAGCCCCAGCATTTT. This encodes CASSQDIARDNQPQHF.

This clone was detected a few times. This chain uses TRBV27 with TRBJ1-4; tentative D call: TRBD1 (5 bases). The germline CDR1 and CDR2 sequences are MNHEY and SMNVEV (reference sequence). The CDR3 has 15 residues. Deletions cut 5 bases from V and 8 bases from J, with 18 bases between. CDR3 protein: CASSPGDGGGEKLFF. CDR3 in DNA: TGTGCCAGCAGTCCTGGGGACGGCGGAGGGGAAAAACTGTTTTTT.

This clone turned up a few times. This chain connects TRBV6-6 to TRBJ1-1, with 10 bases matching TRBD1. The V segment lost 5 bases and the J segment 0 bases; nucleotides outside the gene matches: 6. Germline lookup yields CDR1 MNHNY and CDR2 SVGAGI (reference sequence). This CDR3 region has 16 residues. This CDR3 reads CASSKGQGTLNTEAFF. CDR3 nucleotides: TGTGCCAGCAGTAAGGGACAGGGGACCCTGAACACTGAAGCTTTCTTT.

The J gene is TRBJ2-5, the V gene TRBV5-1, with TRBD2 identical over 14 bases. J gave up 3 bases and V 4 bases, and 2 bases lay outside the gene matches. The CDR3 length is 15 residues. Germline V gene sequence: CDR1 SGHRS, CDR2 YFSETQ. CDR3 nucleotides: TGCGCCAGCAGCGTGGGACTAGCGGGAGAAGAGACCCAGTACTTC. Protein: CASSVGLAGEETQYF.

The chain carries TRBV7-2 and TRBJ1-4; 8 bases agree with TRBD1. This CDR3 is built from 17 residues. Per germline, CDR1 SGHTA and CDR2 FQGNSA. The trim removed 3 bases at V and 0 bases at J, leaving 6 bases unmatched. The chain's CDR3 is CASSFGTGHATNEKLFF. The CDR3, as DNA: TGTGCCAGCAGCTTCGGGACAGGACATGCAACTAATGAAAAACTGTTTTTT.

The chain employs TRBV7-9 and TRBJ1-2; TRBD1 might be the D (6 bases). The CDR3 contains 15 residues. V shed 5 bases and J shed 0 bases, with 13 bases lying between them. Germline CDR1 and CDR2: SEHNR and FQNEAQ (reference sequence). The CDR3: CASSRGQPTNYGYTF. The CDR3 bases are TGTGCCAGCAGCCGAGGACAGCCAACTAACTATGGCTACACCTTC.

This chain uses TRBV12-3 or TRBV12-4 with TRBJ1-2; D gene ambiguous. V was clipped by 3 bases and J by 7 bases, with 9 bases between them. The CDR3 runs 12 residues. The CDR3 loop is CASSFLNLGYTF. CDR3 coding DNA: TGTGCCAGCAGTTTCCTTAATCTTGGCTACACCTTC.

V gene TRBV5-1 combines with J gene TRBJ1-5, with D perhaps matching TRBD1 (6 bases). The CDR3 spans 15 residues. Germline CDR1 and CDR2: SGHRS and YFSETQ. Trimming removed 2 bases at V and 5 bases at J, with 14 bases between. The CDR3 sequence is CASSFTGTQDQPQHF. The CDR3 DNA reads TGCGCCAGCAGCTTTACCGGGACACAGGATCAGCCCCAGCATTTT. The full variable domain, completed using reference TRBV5-1 and TRBJ1-5, is KAGVTQTPRYLIKTRGQQVTLSCSPISGHRSVSWYQQTPGQGLQFLFEYFSETQRNKGNFPGRFSGRQFSNSRSEMNVSTLELGDSALYLCASSFTGTQDQPQHFGDGTRLSIL.

The chain uses TRBV29-1 and TRBJ2-7; 7 bases fit TRBD1. Germline CDR1 SQVTM, CDR2 ANQGSEA. CDR3 length equals 13 residues. The V segment lost 1 base and the J segment 3 bases; nucleotides outside the gene matches: 3. CDR3 in DNA: TGCAGCGTTGAAGGGACAGGACTCTACGAGCAGTACTTC. Protein sequence: CSVEGTGLYEQYF.

The J gene is TRBJ2-1, the V gene TRBV18; D possibly corresponds to TRBD2 (5 bases). V dropped 6 bases and J dropped 7 bases, with 19 bases sitting between them. The CDR3 is 15 amino acids. In germline, CDR1 is KGHSH, CDR2 LQKENI. CDR3 residues: CASSISGSAVNEQFF. The CDR3, as DNA: TGTGCCAGCTCGATCAGCGGATCGGCCGTGAATGAGCAGTTCTTC.